These T cell receptor beta chains were read from a single sample in a study of technical replicates of blood from a few donors. TCRdb's table, derived via immunoSEQ multiplex PCR, lists solely in-frame clones and lacks some. The sample has tens of thousands of clones, roughly 89% seen once. The source material was PBMCs. These receptor sequences come from a human donor in good health. Some clones in this sample may be carry-over from other donors' samples. The CDR3 runs from the conserved cysteine through the conserved F or W. The D gene is left open where the match is weak. Expanded clones get a size class; other rows say once, few or many, or leave the size out.

>few|TRBV7-2|-|TRBJ2-1
TGTGCCAGCAGCACCCGGGGGCTAGCGGCCAATGAGCAGTTCTTC
CASSTRGLAANEQFF
>-|TRBV6-5|-|TRBJ1-5
TGTGCCAGCAGTTACCAGAGGGATCAGCCCCAGCATTTT
CASSYQRDQPQHF
>-|TRBV2|-|TRBJ1-1
TGTGCCAGCAGTGAGGTCAGGGTGAACACTGAAGCTTTCTTT
CASSEVRVNTEAFF
>-|TRBV6-5|TRBD1|TRBJ1-2
TGTGCCAGCAGATACGACAGGGTTTCTGGCTACACCTTC
CASRYDRVSGYTF
>-|TRBV2|-|TRBJ1-3
TGTGCCAGCAGTGACCTCTCTGGAAACACCATATATTTT
CASSDLSGNTIYF
>-|TRBV7-2|-|TRBJ1-2
TGTGCCAGCAGCGCCCGAACGACAGGAGCTAACTATGGCTACACCTTC
CASSARTTGANYGYTF
>-|TRBV5-5|-|TRBJ2-7
TGTGCCAGCAGCTCGCATACAGGGAAACAGTACGAGCAGTACTTC
CASSSHTGKQYEQYF
>-|TRBV5-1|-|TRBJ2-1
TGCGCCAGCAGCTTGCCGTCAGGTAGCAATGAGCAGTTCTTC
CASSLPSGSNEQFF
>-|TRBV4-3|TRBD2|TRBJ2-4
TGCGCCAGCAGCCAAAGCGAACTAGCGGGAGGTTTAGCCAAAAACATTCAGTACTTC
CASSQSELAGGLAKNIQYF
>-|TRBV18|TRBD1|TRBJ1-1
TGTGCCAGCTCACCTTCGGGGCAGGGGGCGCGAGCTTTCTTT
CASSPSGQGARAFF
>-|TRBV5-4|-|TRBJ1-3
TGTGCCAGCAGTTTGGGGACTCTACAAGGAAACACCATATATTTT
CASSLGTLQGNTIYF
>-|TRBV13|TRBD2|TRBJ2-1
TGTGCCAGCAGCCCACTAGCGGGGATCCAGTTCTTC
CASSPLAGIQFF
>-|TRBV5-6|TRBD1|TRBJ1-2
TGTGCCAGCAGCCGGACAGGGGGCGGATATGGCTACACCTTC
CASSRTGGGYGYTF
>-|TRBV5-1|TRBD1|TRBJ2-2
TGCGCCATAGGACAGGGAGAGAACACCGGGGAGCTGTTTTTT
CAIGQGENTGELFF
>-|TRBV10-3|TRBD2|TRBJ2-1
TGTGCCATCACTTCTAGACTAGCGGGAGGGTACAATGAGCAGTTCTTC
CAITSRLAGGYNEQFF
>-|TRBV7-2|TRBD2|TRBJ2-2
TGTGCCAGCAGCCTCCGGGGTAGCGGGAGGACAGGGACCGGGGAGCTGTTTTTT
CASSLRGSGRTGTGELFF
>-|TRBV5-1|-|TRBJ1-1
TGCGCCAGCAGCTTGGACCCTATTACCTCGGAAGCTTTCTTT
CASSLDPITSEAFF
>-|TRBV4-2|TRBD2|TRBJ2-1
TGTGCCAGCAGCCAAGAGGATGGACTAGCGCGCAATGAGCAGTTCTTC
CASSQEDGLARNEQFF
>-|TRBV11-3|-|TRBJ2-2
TGTGCCAGCAGCTTAGGGCCCCACGGGGCCGGGGAGCTGTTTTTT
CASSLGPHGAGELFF
>-|TRBV15|-|TRBJ2-7
TGTGCCACCAGCAGAGATCGGCCGGGTATGTTCAACGAGCAGTACTTC
CATSRDRPGMFNEQYF
>-|TRBV7-3|TRBD1|TRBJ1-1
TGTGCCAGCAGCTTATACCGTGTGGGACAGGGGGAAGCTTTCTTT
CASSLYRVGQGEAFF
>-|TRBV7-9|-|TRBJ1-5
TGTGCCAGCAGCCTGGGGGGGTACAATCAGCCCCAGCATTTT
CASSLGGYNQPQHF
>-|TRBV6-5|-|TRBJ1-2
TGTGCCAGCAATAAACCGGGACTCGGCTATGGCTACACCTTC
CASNKPGLGYGYTF
>-|TRBV19|-|TRBJ1-2
TGTGCCAGTAGTATACCAGGGATGGGCTATGGCTACACCTTC
CASSIPGMGYGYTF
>-|TRBV4-1|-|TRBJ1-6
TGCGCCAGCAGCCAAGATCTTAATTCACCCCTCCACTTT
CASSQDLNSPLHF
>-|TRBV5-1|-|TRBJ1-1
TGCGCCAGCCTCGATCAGGGGAACACTGAAGCTTTCTTT
CASLDQGNTEAFF
>few|TRBV2|TRBD2|TRBJ2-7
TGTGCCAGCAGTGAAGGAGCGGGGGGGCGTTTCTACGAGCAGTACTTC
CASSEGAGGRFYEQYF
>-|TRBV14|-|TRBJ1-6
TGTGCCAGCAGCCAAGGGGCGGGTAATTCACCCCTCCACTTT
CASSQGAGNSPLHF
>-|TRBV9|TRBD2|TRBJ2-2
TGTGCCAGCAGCGTACTAGCGGGAGTTAACACCGGGGAGCTGTTTTTT
CASSVLAGVNTGELFF
>-|TRBV9|TRBD2|TRBJ2-1
TGTGCCAGCAGACCGACTAGCGGGAGTTATGAGCAGTTCTTC
CASRPTSGSYEQFF
>-|TRBV5-1|TRBD1|TRBJ2-7
TGCGCCAGCAGCCCCCTCTCCCAGGGGGCTTACGAGCAGTACTTC
CASSPLSQGAYEQYF
>-|TRBV4-1|-|TRBJ2-1
TGCGCCAGCTCCTATTTCTCCTACAATGAGCAGTTCTTC
CASSYFSYNEQFF
>-|TRBV6-5|TRBD1|TRBJ1-2
TGTGCCAGCAGAGAGACAGGGGGCAGAGACTATGGCTACACCTTC
CASRETGGRDYGYTF
>-|TRBV4-2|TRBD2|TRBJ2-5
TGTGCCAGCAGCCTGGCGGGGACTAGCGGCCAAGAGACCCAGTACTTC
CASSLAGTSGQETQYF
>-|TRBV7-9|-|TRBJ1-2
TGTGCCAGCGGCCATGAATGGGGGGTGTACTATGGCTACACCTTC
CASGHEWGVYYGYTF
>-|TRBV18|TRBD1|TRBJ1-1
TGTGCCAGCTCACCCTGGACAGGGCCAGACACTGAAGCTTTCTTT
CASSPWTGPDTEAFF
>once|TRBV6-6|TRBD2|TRBJ2-1
TGTGCCAGCAGTAATGGACTAGCGGGGTGGGGTGAGCAGTTCTTC
CASSNGLAGWGEQFF
>once|TRBV11-2|-|TRBJ1-6
TGTGCCAGCTCCCCGGAGGGTGTTGGCCTCCACTTT
CASSPEGVGLHF
>-|TRBV19|-|TRBJ1-1
TGTGCCAGTAGTATAGGAGAGAACACTGAAGCTTTCTTT
CASSIGENTEAFF
>-|TRBV6-1|-|TRBJ2-5
TGTGCCAGCAGGCGGACTCCCGAGACCCAGTACTTC
CASRRTPETQYF
>-|TRBV7-9|-|TRBJ1-2
TGTGCCAGCGGCCTTGGCGGGGTCTATGGCTACACCTTC
CASGLGGVYGYTF
>-|TRBV5-8|-|TRBJ2-5
TGTGCCAGCAGGCCACGCTCGGACATCCAAGAGACCCAGTACTTC
CASRPRSDIQETQYF
>-|TRBV7-3|-|TRBJ1-1
TGTGCCAGCAGCCAAGGAGGCACTGAAGCTTTCTTT
CASSQGGTEAFF
>-|TRBV7-2|-|TRBJ2-3
TGTGCCAGCAGCCAGGGCCGTGGTGGAGATACGCAGTATTTT
CASSQGRGGDTQYF
>-|TRBV5-4|TRBD1|TRBJ1-1
TGTGCCAGCAGCCCGGGACAGGGAGGAGCTTTCTTT
CASSPGQGGAFF
>-|TRBV27|TRBD2|TRBJ2-7
TGTGCCAGCAGTTTCTCGACTAGCGGGAGCTCCTACGAGCAGTACTTC
CASSFSTSGSSYEQYF
>-|TRBV6-1|TRBD1|TRBJ2-7
TGTGCCAGCATCTACGGACCGGGACAGGGGGGCGAGCAGTACTTC
CASIYGPGQGGEQYF
>-|TRBV19|TRBD1|TRBJ1-5
TGTGCCAGTAGTTTACCCGACAGGGCCAGCAATCAGCCCCAGCATTTT
CASSLPDRASNQPQHF
>-|TRBV9|TRBD2|TRBJ2-1
TGTGCCAGCAGCGTAGATGGCGGGGGATCGAATGAGCAGTTCTTC
CASSVDGGGSNEQFF
>once|TRBV9|-|TRBJ2-2
TGTGCCAGCAGCGTTCGGACAGATAACACCGGGGAGCTGTTTTTT
CASSVRTDNTGELFF
>-|TRBV13|TRBD1|TRBJ2-2
TGTGCCAGCAGCTTACGGACAGGGGGGAGCACCGGGGAGCTGTTTTTT
CASSLRTGGSTGELFF
>-|TRBV7-6|-|TRBJ2-3
TGTGCCAGCAGCTCATACCGGGAGAACACAGATACGCAGTATTTT
CASSSYRENTDTQYF
>-|TRBV7-2|TRBD1|TRBJ2-7
TGTGCCAGCAGCCGACAGGGACAGGGCTCCGCCGAGCAGTACTTC
CASSRQGQGSAEQYF
>-|TRBV5-4|TRBD2|TRBJ2-4
TGTGCCAGCAGCTTTCTAGCGGGAGATCCCATTCAGTACTTC
CASSFLAGDPIQYF